One and the same sample provided the 21 T cell receptor beta chains below, sequenced in a study of a mutant IDH1 vaccine in newly diagnosed glioma. The time point is: week 35, safety follow-up. Vaccination comprised doses that each held 300 ug of mutant IDH1 20-mer peptide, plus topical imiquimod. No antigen has been assigned to these receptors. The protocol was immunoSEQ multiplex PCR, while the TCRdb copy is restricted to in-frame clones and leaves out a portion. The table shows around 60,000 clones, with roughly four fifths occurring only once. This specimen consisted of PBMCs, obtained from a glioma patient whose treatment included an IDH1 peptide vaccine. All receptors derive from a man aged 35 to 55 with glioma.

The V call is TRBV6-4, the J call TRBJ2-1; 8 nucleotides line up with TRBD2. The CDR3 is 16 residues long. The germline V gene has CDR1 MRHNA and CDR2 SNTAGT. Unmatched junction bases numbered 6, after V lost 2 bases and J lost 3 bases. CDR3 protein: CASSDLYGGDYNEQFF. The CDR3 DNA follows: TGTGCCAGCAGTGACCTTTACGGGGGGGACTACAATGAGCAGTTCTTC.

This clone was observed a handful of times. The J gene is TRBJ1-1, the V gene TRBV18; D gene ambiguous. Per germline, CDR1 KGHSH and CDR2 LQKENI. The CDR3 has 12 residues. Trimming shortened V by 3 bases and J by 7 bases, and 9 bases separated the two germline ends. DNA of the CDR3: TGTGCCAGCTCACCCCCCTGGGGTGAAGCTTTCTTT. It yields the protein CASSPPWGEAFF. Based on the CDR3 plus reference TRBV18 and TRBJ1-1, the full variable domain is NAGVMQNPRHLVRRRGQEARLRCSPMKGHSHVYWYRQLPEEGLKFMVYLQKENIIDESGMPKERFSAEFPKEGPSILRIQQVVRGDSAAYFCASSPPWGEAFFGQGTRLTVV.

V gene TRBV9 combines with J gene TRBJ2-5; 8 positions agree with TRBD1. Germline values: CDR1 SGDLS, CDR2 YYNGEE. The CDR3 spans 15 residues. V dropped 0 bases and J dropped 5; count of bases not matched to a gene: 6. For the CDR3, the DNA is TGTGCCAGCAGCGTAGCCCAGGGGGCTTGGGAGACCCAGTACTTC. Amino acids: CASSVAQGAWETQYF.

V and J are TRBV6-5 and TRBJ1-2; maybe TRBD1 (5 bases). The germline gives CDR1 MNHEY, CDR2 SVGAGI. The CDR3 is 12 residues long. Trimming left V 5 bases short and J 6 bases short, with 10 bases between. The CDR3 DNA follows: TGTGCCAGCAGTCCAACAGGCCATGGCTACACCTTC. Residues: CASSPTGHGYTF.

This clone was seen only a few times. This sequence joins TRBV7-2 and TRBJ2-7; D may be TRBD2 (6 bases). Germline V lookup: CDR1 SGHTA, CDR2 FQGNSA. The V end was cut by 1 base, the J end by 4 bases, with 11 bases between. CDR3 length: 14 amino acids. The CDR3: CASSLGVGGYEQYF. As DNA, the CDR3 is TGTGCCAGCAGCTTAGGGGTTGGGGGGTACGAGCAGTACTTC. The entire variable domain, with the rest obtained from reference TRBV7-2 and TRBJ2-7, is as follows: GAGVSQSPSNKVTEKGKDVELRCDPISGHTALYWYRQSLGQGLEFLIYFQGNSAPDKSGLPSDRFSAERTGGSVSTLTIQRTQQEDSAVYLCASSLGVGGYEQYFGPGTRLTVT.

This sequence joins TRBV6-5 and TRBJ1-1, with a tentative D call TRBD1 (5 bases). The CDR3 length is 14 residues. V was shortened by 2 bases and J by 3 bases, with 10 bases between the two germline ends. CDR1 is MNHEY, CDR2 SVGAGI, per germline. CDR3 loop: CASSYGGRDTEAFF. Here the CDR3 DNA reads TGTGCCAGCAGTTACGGGGGGAGGGACACTGAAGCTTTCTTT.

The V gene is TRBV7-2, the J gene TRBJ2-7; D may be TRBD2 (8 bases). CDR3 size: 19 residues. V lost 3 bases and J 2 bases, leaving 26 bases between the germline ends. Germline CDR1 reads SGHTA; CDR2 reads FQGNSA. CDR3 in DNA: TGTGCCAGCAGCTTGTCCCGGGACAGAAGGCGGGGGGTGCCCTACGAGCAGTACTTC. Its protein product is CASSLSRDRRRGVPYEQYF. The full variable domain, completed using reference TRBV7-2 and TRBJ2-7, is GAGVSQSPSNKVTEKGKDVELRCDPISGHTALYWYRQSLGQGLEFLIYFQGNSAPDKSGLPSDRFSAERTGGSVSTLTIQRTQQEDSAVYLCASSLSRDRRRGVPYEQYFGPGTRLTVT.

Comment on this clone: Other DNA sequences of this sample code for an identical CDR3. The CDR3 bases are TGTGCCAGCAGCTTACAGGGTCCCACTGAAGCTTTCTTT. This codes for CASSLQGPTEAFF. V is TRBV5-4 and J is TRBJ1-1, with D possibly TRBD1 on 6 matching bases. The germline gives CDR1 SGHNT, CDR2 YYREEE (reference sequence). The germline V and J ends were trimmed by 2 bases and 4 bases, with 9 bases remaining between them. CDR3 length: 13 amino acids.

The V and J genes are TRBV6-4 and TRBJ1-1, with 8 bases aligning to TRBD1. The CDR3 consists of 15 residues. The V segment lost 3 bases and the J segment 5 bases; nucleotides outside the gene matches: 8. Germline values: CDR1 MRHNA, CDR2 SNTAGT. The CDR3 loop is CASSDTHRGYTEAFF. The DNA for the CDR3 is TGTGCCAGCAGTGATACCCACAGGGGGTATACTGAAGCTTTCTTT.

This clone was seen more than once but under ten times. The rearrangement joins TRBV19 to TRBJ1-1; TRBD1 might be the D (5 bases). The V gene's germline CDR1 is LNHDA and CDR2 SQIVND (reference sequence). The CDR3 has 13 amino acids. V lost 4 bases and J lost 4, with 10 bases in between. The CDR3 is CASSTGRLTEAFF. In DNA form, the CDR3 reads TGTGCCAGTAGTACGGGACGGCTCACTGAAGCTTTCTTT.

V and J are TRBV6-1 and TRBJ2-3; TRBD1 aligns across 9 bases. CDR3 length: 15 residues. V lost 3 bases and J lost 5; bases outside the gene matches: 6. Germline lookup yields CDR1 MNHNS and CDR2 SASEGT. CDR3 nucleotide sequence: TGTGCCAGCAGTGAGGAGACAGGGGGAGTAGATACGCAGTATTTT. This sequence encodes CASSEETGGVDTQYF.

The chain uses TRBV7-9 and TRBJ1-1, with D perhaps TRBD1 (6 bases). Germline V gene data show CDR1 as SEHNR and CDR2 as FQNEAQ (reference sequence). The CDR3 loop spans 12 amino acids. V was clipped by 5 bases and J by 6 bases, with 10 bases between them. CDR3 DNA: TGTGCCAGCAGCCCGGGGGGCCCTGAAGCTTTCTTT. Translating gives CASSPGGPEAFF.

This chain uses TRBV4-3 with TRBJ2-2; 7 bases match TRBD1. This CDR3 is 15 amino acids long. Per the germline V gene, CDR1 is LGHNA and CDR2 is YSLEER. J gave up 1 base and V 1 base, and 0 bases lay outside the gene matches. The CDR3 spells CASSQGQGNTGELFF. The CDR3 DNA is TGCGCCAGCAGCCAAGGACAGGGGAACACCGGGGAGCTGTTTTTT.

This chain links TRBV18 with TRBJ1-1; no definite D call. The CDR3 loop spans 13 amino acids. V gave up 2 bases and J gave up 1 base, with 5 bases separating them. From germline, CDR1 is KGHSH and CDR2 LQKENI. CDR3 residues: CASSPRTNTEAFF. The CDR3 region has the DNA TGTGCCAGCTCACCAAGGACGAACACTGAAGCTTTCTTT.

This clone was seen only once. The CDR3 nucleotides are TGTGCCAGCAGTTACAGGACAGGGGGCGACGAGCAGTACTTC. It codes for CASSYRTGGDEQYF. The chain recombines TRBV6-6 with TRBJ2-7, with 11 bases lining up with TRBD1. The V gene end was trimmed by 2 bases and the J gene end by 5 bases; junction bases not matched to a gene: 2. This CDR3 is 14 amino acids long. CDR1 MNHNY and CDR2 SVGAGI come from the germline V gene (reference sequence).

The chain joins TRBV4-1 to TRBJ2-2; TRBD2 is a possible D gene (5 bases). Germline V gene sequence: CDR1 MGHRA, CDR2 YSYEKL. The germline V and J ends were trimmed by 4 bases and 4 bases, with 19 bases remaining between them. The CDR3 sequence is 17 residues long. The CDR3 here is CASSRIMGGSPTGELFF. The DNA for the CDR3 is TGCGCCAGCAGCCGAATAATGGGCGGGTCTCCCACCGGGGAGCTGTTTTTT.

The V and J genes are TRBV6-1 and TRBJ1-4; D might be TRBD1 (6 bases). The CDR3 loop spans 15 amino acids. CDR1 MNHNS and CDR2 SASEGT come from the germline V gene. V dropped 2 bases and J dropped 7 bases, with 14 bases sitting between them. DNA of the CDR3: TGTGCCAGCAGTGAAAAGCGAGGGGGAGGTGAAAAACTGTTTTTT. Protein sequence: CASSEKRGGGEKLFF.

This sequence joins TRBV5-1 and TRBJ1-4, with 8 nucleotides matching TRBD1. Per germline, CDR1 SGHRS and CDR2 YFSETQ. J lost 0 bases, V lost 4 bases, and 8 bases had no gene match. The CDR3 length is 17 residues. CDR3 loop: CASSPWTGRATNEKLFF. As DNA, the CDR3 is TGCGCCAGCAGCCCCTGGACAGGGAGGGCAACTAATGAAAAACTGTTTTTT.

The chain links TRBV5-4 to TRBJ2-5; TRBD2 is a possible D gene (6 bases). Trimming took off 2 bases at V and 4 bases at J, with 15 bases between the two ends. The CDR3 consists of 15 residues. Germline CDR1 is SGHNT and CDR2 is YYREEE (reference sequence). In nucleotides, the CDR3 is TGTGCCAGCAGCTTTGGTCGGGAGCAAATAGAGACCCAGTACTTC. Translating it yields CASSFGREQIETQYF.

The V call is TRBV13, the J call TRBJ1-2, with 7 bases fitting TRBD1. Germline V lookup: CDR1 PRHDT, CDR2 FYEKMQ (reference sequence). Unmatched junction bases numbered 8, after V lost 3 bases and J lost 4 bases. The CDR3 has 15 amino acids. The CDR3 bases are TGTGCCAGCAGCTTTAACAGGGGTTCGAGCTATGGCTACACCTTC. As protein: CASSFNRGSSYGYTF.

V gene TRBV18 combines with J gene TRBJ1-4, with D possibly TRBD1 on 5 matching bases. The CDR3 consists of 15 residues. Between the trimmed V and J ends, which lost 4 bases and 7 bases, there was a span of 16 bases. CDR1 and CDR2 from the germline V gene are KGHSH and LQKENI. The CDR3: CASSLSGTKGEKLFF. CDR3 sequence (DNA): TGTGCCAGCTCACTCTCCGGGACGAAAGGTGAAAAACTGTTTTTT.